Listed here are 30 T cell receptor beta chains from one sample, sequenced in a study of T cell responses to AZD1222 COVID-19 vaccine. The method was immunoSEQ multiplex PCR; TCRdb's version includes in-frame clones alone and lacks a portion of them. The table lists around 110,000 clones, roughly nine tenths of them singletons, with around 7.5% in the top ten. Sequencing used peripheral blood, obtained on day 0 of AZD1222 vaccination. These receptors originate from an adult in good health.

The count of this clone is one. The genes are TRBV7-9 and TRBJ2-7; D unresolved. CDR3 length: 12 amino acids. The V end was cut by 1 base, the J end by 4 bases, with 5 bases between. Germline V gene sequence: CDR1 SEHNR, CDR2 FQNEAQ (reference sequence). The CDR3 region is CASSLGQYEQYF. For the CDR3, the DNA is TGTGCCAGCAGCTTAGGCCAGTACGAGCAGTACTTC.

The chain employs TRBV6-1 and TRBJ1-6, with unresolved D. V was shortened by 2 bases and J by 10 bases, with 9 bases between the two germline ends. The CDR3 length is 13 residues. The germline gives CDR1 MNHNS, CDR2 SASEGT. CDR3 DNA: TGTGCCAGCAGTGAACATTGGGAGTCACCCCTCCACTTT. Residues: CASSEHWESPLHF.

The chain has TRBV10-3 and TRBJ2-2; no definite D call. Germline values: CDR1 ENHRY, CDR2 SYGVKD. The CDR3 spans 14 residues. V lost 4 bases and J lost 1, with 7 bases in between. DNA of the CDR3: TGTGCCATCAGTGGCACAGTGAACACCGGGGAGCTGTTTTTT. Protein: CAISGTVNTGELFF.

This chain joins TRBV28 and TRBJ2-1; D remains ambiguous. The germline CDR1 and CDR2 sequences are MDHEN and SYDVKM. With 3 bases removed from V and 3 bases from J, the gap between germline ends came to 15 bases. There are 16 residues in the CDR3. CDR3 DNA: TGTGCCAGCAGTTTTGAAGGGCTAGGATTCTACAATGAGCAGTTCTTC. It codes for CASSFEGLGFYNEQFF.

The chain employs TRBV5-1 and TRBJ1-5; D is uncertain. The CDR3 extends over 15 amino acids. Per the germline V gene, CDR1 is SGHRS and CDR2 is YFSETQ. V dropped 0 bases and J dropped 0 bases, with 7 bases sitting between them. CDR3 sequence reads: CASSLDSNSNQPQHF. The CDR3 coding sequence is TGCGCCAGCAGCTTGGACAGTAATAGCAATCAGCCCCAGCATTTT.

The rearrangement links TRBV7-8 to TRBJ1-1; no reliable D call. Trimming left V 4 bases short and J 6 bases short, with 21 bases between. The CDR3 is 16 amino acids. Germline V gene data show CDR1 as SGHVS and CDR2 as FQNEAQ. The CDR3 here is CASSSFRLAVWSEAFF. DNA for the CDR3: TGTGCCAGCAGCTCCTTCCGACTGGCGGTTTGGTCTGAAGCTTTCTTT.

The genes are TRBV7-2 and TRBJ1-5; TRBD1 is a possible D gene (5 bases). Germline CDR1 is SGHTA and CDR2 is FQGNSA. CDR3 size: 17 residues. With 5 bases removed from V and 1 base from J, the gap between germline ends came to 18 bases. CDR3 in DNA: TGTGCCAGCAGCCTAACCGGGACTTACGGGAGCAATCAGCCCCAGCATTTT. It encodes CASSLTGTYGSNQPQHF.

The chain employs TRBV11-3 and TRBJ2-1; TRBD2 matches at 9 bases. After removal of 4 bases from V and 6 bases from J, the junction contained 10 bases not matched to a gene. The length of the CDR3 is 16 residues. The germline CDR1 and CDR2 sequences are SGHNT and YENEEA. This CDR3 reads CASSSRGGRAVNEQFF. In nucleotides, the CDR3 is TGTGCCAGCAGCTCAAGGGGCGGGAGGGCCGTCAATGAGCAGTTCTTC.

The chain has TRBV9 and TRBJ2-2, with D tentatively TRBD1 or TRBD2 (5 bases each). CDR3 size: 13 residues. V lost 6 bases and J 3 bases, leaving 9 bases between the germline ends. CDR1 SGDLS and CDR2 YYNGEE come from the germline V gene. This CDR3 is CASMGVDTGELFF. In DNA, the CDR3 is TGTGCCAGCATGGGGGTGGACACCGGGGAGCTGTTTTTT.

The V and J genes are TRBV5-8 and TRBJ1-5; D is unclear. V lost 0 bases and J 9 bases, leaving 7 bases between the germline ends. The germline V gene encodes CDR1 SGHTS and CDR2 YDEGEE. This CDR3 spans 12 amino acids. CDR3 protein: CASSLGPRPQHF. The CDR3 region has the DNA TGTGCCAGCAGCTTGGGGCCGAGGCCCCAGCATTTT.

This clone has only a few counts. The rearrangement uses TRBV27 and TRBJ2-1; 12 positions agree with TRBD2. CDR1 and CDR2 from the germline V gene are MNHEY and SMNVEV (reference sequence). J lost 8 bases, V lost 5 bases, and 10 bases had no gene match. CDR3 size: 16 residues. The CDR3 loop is CASSPLAGGLQDEQFF. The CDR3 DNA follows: TGTGCCAGCAGTCCACTAGCGGGGGGCTTACAGGATGAGCAGTTCTTC.

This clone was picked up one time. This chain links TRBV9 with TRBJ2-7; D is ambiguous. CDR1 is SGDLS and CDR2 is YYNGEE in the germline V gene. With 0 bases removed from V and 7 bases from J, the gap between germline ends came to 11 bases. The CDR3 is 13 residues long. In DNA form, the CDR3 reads TGTGCCAGCAGCGTAGAGACGGTCGGTGAGCAGTACTTC. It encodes CASSVETVGEQYF.

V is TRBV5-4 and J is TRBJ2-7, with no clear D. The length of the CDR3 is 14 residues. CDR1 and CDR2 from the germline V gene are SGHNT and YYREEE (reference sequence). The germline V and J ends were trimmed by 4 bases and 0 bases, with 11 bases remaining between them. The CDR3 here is CASSTSVVSYEQYF. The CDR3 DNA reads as TGTGCCAGCAGCACCAGCGTTGTCTCCTACGAGCAGTACTTC. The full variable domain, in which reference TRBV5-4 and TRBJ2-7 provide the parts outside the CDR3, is ETGVTQSPTHLIKTRGQQVTLRCSSQSGHNTVSWYQQALGQGPQFIFQYYREEENGRGNFPPRFSGLQFPNYSSELNVNALELDDSALYLCASSTSVVSYEQYFGPGTRLTVT.

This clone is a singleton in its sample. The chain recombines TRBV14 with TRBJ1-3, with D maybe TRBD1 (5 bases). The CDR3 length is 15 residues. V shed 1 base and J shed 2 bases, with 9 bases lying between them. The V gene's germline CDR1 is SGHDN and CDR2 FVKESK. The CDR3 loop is CASSQVWGAGNTIYF. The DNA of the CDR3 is TGTGCCAGCAGCCAAGTATGGGGGGCTGGAAACACCATATATTTT.

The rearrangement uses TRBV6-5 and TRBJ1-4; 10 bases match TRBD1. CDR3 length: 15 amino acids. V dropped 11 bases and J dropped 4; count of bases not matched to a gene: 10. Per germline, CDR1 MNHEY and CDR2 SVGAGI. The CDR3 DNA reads TGTGCCGCCACCGGGACAGGGGTCCTTAATGAAAAACTGTTTTTT. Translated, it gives CAATGTGVLNEKLFF.

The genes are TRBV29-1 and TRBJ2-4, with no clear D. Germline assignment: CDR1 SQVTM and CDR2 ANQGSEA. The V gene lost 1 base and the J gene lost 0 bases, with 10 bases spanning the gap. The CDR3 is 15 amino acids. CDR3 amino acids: CSVEGSYVAKNIQYF. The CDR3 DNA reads TGCAGCGTTGAAGGCTCTTATGTAGCCAAAAACATTCAGTACTTC. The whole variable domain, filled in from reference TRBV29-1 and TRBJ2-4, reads SAVISQKPSRDICQRGTSLTIQCQVDSQVTMMFWYRQQPGQSLTLIATANQGSEATYESGFVIDKFPISRPNLTFSTLTVSNMSPEDSSIYLCSVEGSYVAKNIQYFGAGTRLSVL.

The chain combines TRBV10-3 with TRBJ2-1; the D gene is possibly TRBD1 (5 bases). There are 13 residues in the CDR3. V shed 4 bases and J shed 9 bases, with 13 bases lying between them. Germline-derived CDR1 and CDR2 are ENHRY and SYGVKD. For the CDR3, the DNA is TGTGCCATCAGTGTGGGGCCAGAGGTTGAGCAGTTCTTC. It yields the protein CAISVGPEVEQFF.

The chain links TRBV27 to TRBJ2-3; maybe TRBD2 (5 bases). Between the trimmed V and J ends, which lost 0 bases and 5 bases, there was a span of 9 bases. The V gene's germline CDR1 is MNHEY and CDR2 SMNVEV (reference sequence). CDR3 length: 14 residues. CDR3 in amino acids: CASSLSERKDTQYF. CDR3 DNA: TGTGCCAGCAGTTTATCGGAGCGGAAAGATACGCAGTATTTT.

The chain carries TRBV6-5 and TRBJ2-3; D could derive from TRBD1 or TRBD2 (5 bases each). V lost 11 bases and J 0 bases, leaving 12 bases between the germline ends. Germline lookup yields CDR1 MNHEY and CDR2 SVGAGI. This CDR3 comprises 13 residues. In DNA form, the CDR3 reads TGTGCCGGAGGTGGGGGAAGCACAGATACGCAGTATTTT. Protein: CAGGGGSTDTQYF.

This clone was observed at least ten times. The chain's CDR3 is CASSLNGRHQPQHF. In nucleotides, the CDR3 is TGTGCCAGCTCCCTTAACGGTCGACATCAGCCCCAGCATTTT. The chain couples TRBV18 to TRBJ1-5; D unresolved. CDR1 and CDR2 (germline): KGHSH, LQKENI. V gave up 6 bases and J gave up 5 bases, with 14 bases separating them. The length of the CDR3 is 14 residues.

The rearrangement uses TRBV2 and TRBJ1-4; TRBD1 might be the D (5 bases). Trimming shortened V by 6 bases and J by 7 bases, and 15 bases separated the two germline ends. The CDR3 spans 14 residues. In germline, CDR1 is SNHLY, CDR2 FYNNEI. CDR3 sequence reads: CASRNRKMGEKLFF. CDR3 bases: TGTGCCAGCAGAAACAGGAAAATGGGTGAAAAACTGTTTTTT.

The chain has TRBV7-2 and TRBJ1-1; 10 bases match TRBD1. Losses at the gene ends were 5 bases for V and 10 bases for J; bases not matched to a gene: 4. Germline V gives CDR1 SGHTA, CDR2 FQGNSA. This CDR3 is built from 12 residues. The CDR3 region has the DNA TGTGCCAGCAGCCGGGACAGGGGTTTAGCTTTCTTT. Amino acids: CASSRDRGLAFF.

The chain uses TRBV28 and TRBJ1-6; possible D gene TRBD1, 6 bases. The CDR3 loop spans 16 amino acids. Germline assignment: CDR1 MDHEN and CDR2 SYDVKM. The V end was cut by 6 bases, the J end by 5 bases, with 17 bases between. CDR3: CASSPGSGAHNSPLHF. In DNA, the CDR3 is TGTGCCAGCAGCCCCGGGTCAGGGGCGCATAATTCACCCCTCCACTTT.

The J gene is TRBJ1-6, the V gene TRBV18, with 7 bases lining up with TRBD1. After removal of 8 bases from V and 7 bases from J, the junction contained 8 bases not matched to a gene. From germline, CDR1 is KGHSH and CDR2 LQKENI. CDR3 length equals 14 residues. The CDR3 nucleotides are TGTGCCAGCGGGCGGACAGGTCTGAATTCACCCCTCCACTTT. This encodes CASGRTGLNSPLHF. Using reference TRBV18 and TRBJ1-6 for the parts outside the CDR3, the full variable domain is NAGVMQNPRHLVRRRGQEARLRCSPMKGHSHVYWYRQLPEEGLKFMVYLQKENIIDESGMPKERFSAEFPKEGPSILRIQQVVRGDSAAYFCASGRTGLNSPLHFGNGTRLTVT.

CDR3 DNA: TGTGCCAGCAGGCAGGGTTCAGCTAATGAAAAACTGTTTTTT. This translates into CASRQGSANEKLFF. The V call is TRBV2, the J call TRBJ1-4, with TRBD1 as a possible D gene (5 bases). V shed 6 bases and J shed 3 bases, with 11 bases lying between them. This CDR3 region has 14 residues. Germline V gene sequence: CDR1 SNHLY, CDR2 FYNNEI.

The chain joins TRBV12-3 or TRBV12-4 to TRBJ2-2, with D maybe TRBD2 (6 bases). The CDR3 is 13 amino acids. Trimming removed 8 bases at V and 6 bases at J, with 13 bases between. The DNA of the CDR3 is TGTGCCAGCCGCCCCTCGGGGGCCGGGGAGCTGTTTTTT. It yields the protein CASRPSGAGELFF.

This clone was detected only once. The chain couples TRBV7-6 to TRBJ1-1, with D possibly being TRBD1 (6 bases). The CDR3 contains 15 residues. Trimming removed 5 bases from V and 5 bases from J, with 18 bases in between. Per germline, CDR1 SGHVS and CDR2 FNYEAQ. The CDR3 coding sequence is TGTGCCAGCAGCCCTTCCGGGGGCGAGGGAACTGAAGCTTTCTTT. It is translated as CASSPSGGEGTEAFF.

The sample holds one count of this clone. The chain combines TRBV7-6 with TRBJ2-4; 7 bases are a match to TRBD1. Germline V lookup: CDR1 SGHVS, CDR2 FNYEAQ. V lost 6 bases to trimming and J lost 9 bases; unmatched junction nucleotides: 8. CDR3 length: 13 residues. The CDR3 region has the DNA TGTGCCAGCAGTCAGGGGGTCGGGGCCATTCAGTACTTC. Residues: CASSQGVGAIQYF.

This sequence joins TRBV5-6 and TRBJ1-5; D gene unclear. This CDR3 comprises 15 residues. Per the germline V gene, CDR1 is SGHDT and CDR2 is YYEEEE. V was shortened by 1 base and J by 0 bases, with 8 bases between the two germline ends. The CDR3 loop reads CASSLLSASNQPQHF. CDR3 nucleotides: TGTGCCAGCAGCTTGTTGAGTGCTAGCAATCAGCCCCAGCATTTT.

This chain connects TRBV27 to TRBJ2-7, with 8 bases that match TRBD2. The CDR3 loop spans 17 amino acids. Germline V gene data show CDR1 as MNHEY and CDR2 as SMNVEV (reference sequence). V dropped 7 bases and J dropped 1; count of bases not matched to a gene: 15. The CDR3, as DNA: TGTGCCAGCAACTTCCTGCCTCCGGGACTAGGTTCCTACGAGCAGTACTTC. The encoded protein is CASNFLPPGLGSYEQYF.